Reported below is one TCR beta chain. It has no known antigen specificity. Per-base qualities were not stored, and no clone one base away is much larger. The data are from a study of T cells in Graves' hyperthyroidism and ophthalmopathy (dated 2019 in TCRdb). For the study in its entirety: Peripheral blood was collected at initial diagnosis, before any treatment. To identify TCR V-J signatures that set the groups apart, the researchers used a discovery cohort of about a hundred patients, made up of fewer than 50 with Graves' ophthalmopathy and 57 with stable Graves' hyperthyroidism. Prospective prediction of ophthalmopathy was tested in an independent validation cohort consisting of 18 to 20 hyperthyroidism patients and over 15 patients who later progressed to ophthalmopathy. For training and testing, the 100 or so patients in the discovery cohort were randomly divided in a 7:3 ratio. In roughly six Graves' hyperthyroidism patients, the study also compared T-cell repertoires from thyroid tissue with T-cell repertoires from blood. Once sampling was done, hyperthyroidism patients were given methimazole at a starting dose of 30 mg daily, whereas ophthalmopathy patients were given high-dose intravenous methylprednisolone. The paper describes TCR Vbeta CDR3 sequencing of 120 to 150 peripheral blood samples, made up of some 42 ophthalmopathy patients, 70 to 75 hyperthyroidism patients and roughly 17 progressor patients.

Hyperthyroidism patients were aged 18 to 65 years and newly diagnosed, with disease duration of less than 2 months. Patients with uncontrolled infections, other autoimmune diseases, pregnancy or lactation were excluded. Clinical symptoms, serum thyroxine and TRAb, thyroid ultrasound, and orbital computed tomography formed the basis for the diagnoses. Blood from progressor patients was drawn when they were first diagnosed with hyperthyroidism, before any ophthalmopathy symptoms appeared. Ficoll-Paque density gradient centrifugation was used to isolate PBMCs from about 9.4 ml of fresh peripheral blood. Patients classed as progressors first received a Graves' hyperthyroidism diagnosis and then went on to develop ophthalmopathy during follow-up. Total RNA was extracted using Trizol reagent, and RNA quality was assessed on an Agilent 2100 Bioanalyzer. TCR beta CDR3 regions were amplified from RNA transcripts. For the first round of RT-PCR on the TCR CDR3, the HTBI primer set was used together with the Qiagen OneStep RT-PCR kit. Libraries were constructed in a second round of multiplex PCR, after which size selection and purification were carried out. Sequencing of the libraries was done on an Illumina HiSeq2000 using paired-end 100 bp reads. The study's own analysis went as follows. SOAPnuke was used to process the raw data, throwing out any read that contained adapters or uncalled bases, had a mean Phred below 15, or lacked an exact constant-primer or identifier match. COPE v1.2.5 was used to merge high-quality paired reads, and clonotypes were defined as unique nucleotide sequences. MiTCR v1.1 was used to align clonotypes to the IMGT TRBV, TRBD and TRBJ reference segments. The analysis included only V-J combinations with a frequency above 0.0001, which together covered around 99% of the repertoires. The TCS score was defined as F50 (clonal expansion) divided by E x V (chaos), with BLOSUM62-based TCRdist calculated between CDR3 peptides within each V-J. Welch's t-statistics and random forest reduced roughly 530 V-J features to about 12, which were used in a naive Bayes classifier (R e1071). The public reads were run again by TCRdb, first through fastp at Q25 and then through MiXCR, and only productive beta chains were kept. Each CDR3 protein appears once, grouped with its most common genes and DNA. TCRdb, rather than the study authors, made the V and J calls. Counted in this sample were hundreds of thousands of distinct CDR3 sequences; around 14% of them appeared once. Together, the top ten hold roughly 5.7% of the sample.

The investigation overall reported the following: Most expanded thyroid clonotypes (frequency above 0.001) were also found in blood, which suggests that blood repertoires may mirror thyroid immune responses. Sample size was not statistically predetermined, and investigators were not blinded to group allocation. During validation, the model predicted progression to ophthalmopathy a median of around six months ahead of onset, with almost 71% sensitivity and almost 75% specificity. A 13 V-J signature model separated ophthalmopathy from stable hyperthyroidism, with about 88% sensitivity and 81% to 83% specificity in cross-validation and 80%/75% in testing.

Trimming leaves V shorter by 4 bases and J shorter by 4 bases, with the junction holding 6 bases beyond the gene matches. The CDR3, cysteine through phenylalanine, is 16 amino acids long. The kept DNA is CDR3 alone, 48 bases in frame from the first base. The germline V gene gives CDR1 as SNHLY and CDR2 as FYNNEI. The sample taken for sequencing was blood. This clonotype was obtained from a woman in her 30s with Graves' hyperthyroidism that later progressed to Graves' ophthalmopathy. The chain links TRBV2 with TRBJ2-3; TRBD2 aligns with 12 central bases. CDR3 reads: CASSALAGGDADTQYF. Read as DNA, the sequence is TGTGCCAGCAGTGCACTAGCGGGAGGAGATGCAGATACGCAGTATTTT.